This T cell receptor (beta chain) originates from a study of T cell repertoires in cytomegalovirus infection. To note about this clonotype: Its matching antigen is unknown.

V lost 4 bases and J lost 1, with 13 bases in between. The CDR3 covers 15 residues. Germline V gene data show CDR1 as SGHAT and CDR2 as FQNNGV. TCRdb independently ran MiXCR on the reads; one entry per CDR3 protein. Here the sample spans approximately 730,000 distinct CDR3 sequences, roughly a third being singletons. The source was cultured PBMCs, collected from culture after CMV antigen stimulation. The sequence was collected from a human donor in good health (CMV status not recorded). Some clones in this sample may be carry-over from other donors' samples. The J gene is TRBJ1-2, the V gene TRBV11-2, with a weak D call TRBD1 (5 bases). CDR3 nucleotide sequence: TGTGCCAGCAGCTCCGGGGGAGGACATAACTATGGCTACACCTTC. Translation gives CASSSGGGHNYGYTF.